Detailed here is one TCR beta chain. With 60 Vbeta and 13 Jbeta primers, the PCR was carried out. Produced via immunoSEQ multiplex PCR; TCRdb's table is partial and in-frame only. Of some 200,000 clones listed, around three quarters are singletons. The data belong to a study of cytomegalovirus exposure and HLA in healthy donors. The V gene's germline CDR1 is LNHDA and CDR2 SQIVND (reference sequence). The junction had 6 bases not matched to a gene; V was cut back by 6 bases and J by 5 bases. This CDR3 has 14 residues. The rearrangement uses TRBV19 and TRBJ2-7, with 11 bases identical to TRBD1. Source material: PBMCs. The source is a woman aged 50 to 60 in good health and CMV-seronegative. This chain's CDR3 is CASSRTGGFDEQYF. The CDR3 DNA follows: TGTGCCAGTAGCCGGACAGGGGGCTTCGACGAGCAGTACTTC.